This TCR beta chain was documented in a study of neoadjuvant anti-PD-1 for oral cavity cancer. Across the whole study: Before surgery, most patients got three to four biweekly 3 mg/kg nivolumab doses.

Time point described: after neoadjuvant nivolumab, at surgical resection. Trimming cost V 0 bases and J 4 bases; bases outside gene matches: 7. The CDR3 spans 17 residues. The germline CDR1 and CDR2 sequences are MNHEY and SMNVEV (reference sequence). Six replicates per PBMC sample, mostly from roughly 450 ng of genomic DNA. The data were produced by immunoSEQ multiplex PCR, yet TCRdb's version contains in-frame clones alone and is incomplete. The sample lists fewer than 90,000 clones, around 83% occurring once. This sequence originates from a person aged 35 to 85 with oral cavity squamous cell carcinoma. The source material was PBMCs, sampled after nivolumab (anti-PD-1) treatment. The chain carries TRBV27 and TRBJ2-7; 12 bases map to TRBD2. The CDR3 DNA is TGTGCCAGCAGTTTATCGGCCCGGCTAGCGGGAGGGTACGAGCAGTACTTC. Amino acids: CASSLSARLAGGYEQYF.